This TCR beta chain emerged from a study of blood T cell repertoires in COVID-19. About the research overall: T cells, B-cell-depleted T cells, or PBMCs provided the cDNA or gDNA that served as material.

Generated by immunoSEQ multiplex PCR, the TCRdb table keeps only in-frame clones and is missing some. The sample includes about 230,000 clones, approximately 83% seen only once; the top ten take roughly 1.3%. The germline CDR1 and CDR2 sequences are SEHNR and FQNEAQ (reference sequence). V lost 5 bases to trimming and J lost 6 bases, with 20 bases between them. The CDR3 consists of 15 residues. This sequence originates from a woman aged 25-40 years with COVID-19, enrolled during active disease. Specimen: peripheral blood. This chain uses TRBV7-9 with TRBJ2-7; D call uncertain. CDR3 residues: CASSQSRYPPPEQYF. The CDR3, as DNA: TGTGCCAGCAGCCAGTCCCGATATCCTCCTCCCGAGCAGTACTTC.